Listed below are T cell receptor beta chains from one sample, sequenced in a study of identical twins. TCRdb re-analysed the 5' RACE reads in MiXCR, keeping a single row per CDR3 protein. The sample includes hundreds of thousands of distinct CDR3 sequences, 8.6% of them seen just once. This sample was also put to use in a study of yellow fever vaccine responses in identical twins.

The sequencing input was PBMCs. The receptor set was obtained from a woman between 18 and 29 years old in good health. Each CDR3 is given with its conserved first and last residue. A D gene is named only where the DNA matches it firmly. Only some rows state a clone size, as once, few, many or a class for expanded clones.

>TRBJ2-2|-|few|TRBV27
CASSLSTRGAGELSF
TGTGCCAGCAGTTTATCGACTAGGGGGGCCGGGGAGCTGTCTTTT
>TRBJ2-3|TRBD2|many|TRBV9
CASSGTSGGGYTDTQYF
TGTGCCAGCAGCGGGACTAGCGGGGGGGGATACACAGATACGCAGTATTTT
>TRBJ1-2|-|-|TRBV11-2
CASRPSAVSGGYTF
TGTGCCAGCAGACCTTCTGCTGTCTCGGGTGGCTACACCTTC
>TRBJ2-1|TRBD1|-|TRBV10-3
CASTGQGFHEQFF
TGTGCCAGCACGGGACAGGGATTCCATGAGCAGTTCTTC
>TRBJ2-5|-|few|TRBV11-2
CASSPVSSQETQYF
TGTGCCAGCAGCCCCGTCAGCAGCCAAGAGACCCAGTACTTC
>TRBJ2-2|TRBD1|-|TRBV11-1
CASSFPPRDRRTNTGELFF
TGTGCCAGCAGTTTCCCTCCCCGGGACAGGAGAACGAACACCGGGGAGCTGTTTTTT
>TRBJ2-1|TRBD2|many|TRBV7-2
CASIASGGKNEQFF
TGTGCCAGCATTGCTAGCGGGGGGAAAAATGAGCAGTTCTTC
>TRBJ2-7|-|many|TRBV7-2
CASSSNRAAYEQYF
TGTGCCAGCAGCTCAAACAGGGCAGCCTACGAGCAGTACTTC
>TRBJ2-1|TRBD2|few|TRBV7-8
CASSHTRLAGANEQFF
TGTGCCAGCAGCCACACCCGACTAGCGGGAGCCAATGAGCAGTTCTTC
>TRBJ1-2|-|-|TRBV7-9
CASSPGGAGYTF
TGTGCCAGCAGCCCGGGGGGGGCTGGCTACACCTTC
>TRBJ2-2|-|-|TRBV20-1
CSASPGEQTGTLWTGELFF
TGCAGTGCTAGTCCGGGGGAACAGACAGGGACCTTGTGGACCGGGGAGCTGTTTTTT
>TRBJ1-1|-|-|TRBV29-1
CSVEGGGTTFF
TGCAGCGTTGAAGGAGGCGGGACAACTTTCTTT
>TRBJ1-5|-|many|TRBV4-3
CASSQGLDNQPQHF
TGCGCCAGCAGCCAAGGACTCGACAATCAGCCCCAGCATTTT
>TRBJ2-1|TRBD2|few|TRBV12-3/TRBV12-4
CASSRATSGSSYNEQFF
TGTGCCAGCAGTCGAGCGACTAGCGGAAGCTCCTACAATGAGCAGTTCTTC
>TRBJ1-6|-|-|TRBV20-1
CSARDRGRALNSPLHF
TGCAGTGCTAGAGACAGAGGACGAGCCCTAAATTCACCCCTCCACTTT
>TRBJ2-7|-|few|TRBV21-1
CAGQWTNEPHEQYF
TGTGCCGGCCAATGGACGAACGAACCCCACGAGCAGTACTTC
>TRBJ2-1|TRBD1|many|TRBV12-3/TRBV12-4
CASARTTGGRNNEQFF
TGTGCCAGCGCAAGAACGACAGGGGGGCGCAACAATGAGCAGTTCTTC
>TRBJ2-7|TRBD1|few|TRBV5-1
CASSLARGQSYEQYF
TGCGCCAGCAGCTTGGCCCGGGGACAGAGCTACGAGCAGTACTTC
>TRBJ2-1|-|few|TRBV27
CASSISRDNEQFF
TGTGCCAGCAGTATATCTAGAGACAATGAGCAGTTCTTC
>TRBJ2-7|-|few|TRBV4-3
CASSQDQGLGLVSEQYF
TGCGCCAGCAGCCAAGATCAGGGCTTGGGACTGGTGAGTGAGCAGTACTTC
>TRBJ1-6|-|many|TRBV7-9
CASRLTDGDSPLHF
TGTGCCAGCAGACTTACCGACGGTGATTCACCCCTCCACTTT
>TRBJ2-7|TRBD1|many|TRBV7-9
CASSPDRSSYEQYF
TGTGCCAGCAGCCCGGACAGGAGCTCCTACGAGCAGTACTTC
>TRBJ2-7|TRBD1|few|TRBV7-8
CASSLANRDRVGEQYF
TGTGCCAGCAGCTTAGCGAACCGGGACAGGGTAGGTGAGCAGTACTTC
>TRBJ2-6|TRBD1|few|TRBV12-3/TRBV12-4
CASSPLWTGGSVLTF
TGTGCCAGCAGCCCCCTCTGGACAGGGGGGAGCGTCCTGACTTTC
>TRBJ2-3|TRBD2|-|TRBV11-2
CASSLGATSGELSDTQYF
TGTGCCAGCAGCTTAGGAGCGACTAGCGGGGAGTTGTCAGATACGCAGTATTTT
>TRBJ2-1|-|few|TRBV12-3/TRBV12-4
CASSSWNDRRNEQFF
TGTGCCAGCAGTTCTTGGAATGATCGGAGGAATGAGCAGTTCTTC
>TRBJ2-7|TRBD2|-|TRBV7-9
CASSLGGSRYEQYF
TGTGCCAGCAGCTTAGGCGGGAGCCGCTACGAGCAGTACTTC
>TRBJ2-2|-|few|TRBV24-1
CATSTQQYTGELFF
TGTGCCACCAGCACCCAGCAGTACACCGGGGAGCTGTTTTTT
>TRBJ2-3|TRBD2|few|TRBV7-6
CASSYGLAEGTDTQYF
TGTGCCAGCAGCTACGGGCTAGCGGAAGGAACAGATACGCAGTATTTT
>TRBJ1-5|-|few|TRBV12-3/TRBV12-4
CASRRGRGTGGNQPQHF
TGTGCCAGCAGGCGGGGACGGGGAACTGGGGGCAATCAGCCCCAGCATTTT
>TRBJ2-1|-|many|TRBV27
CASSLWGPNEQFF
TGTGCCAGCAGTTTATGGGGGCCCAATGAGCAGTTCTTC
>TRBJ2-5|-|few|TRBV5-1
CASSLGDQETQYF
TGCGCCAGCAGCTTGGGGGACCAAGAGACCCAGTACTTC
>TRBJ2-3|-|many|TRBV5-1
CASSLSGANTQYF
TGCGCCAGCAGCTTGTCCGGTGCGAATACGCAGTATTTT
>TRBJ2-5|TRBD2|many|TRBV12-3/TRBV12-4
CASSPSGGAETQYF
TGTGCCAGCAGTCCTAGCGGGGGGGCTGAGACCCAGTACTTC
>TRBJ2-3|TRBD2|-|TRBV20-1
CSARTSGSVDTQYF
TGCAGTGCTAGGACTAGCGGGAGTGTGGATACGCAGTATTTT
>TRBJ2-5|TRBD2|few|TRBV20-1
CSASGLAGGQETQYF
TGCAGTGCTAGTGGACTAGCGGGGGGTCAAGAGACCCAGTACTTC
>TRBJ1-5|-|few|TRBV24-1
CATAAAQGPQHF
TGTGCCACCGCCGCGGCCCAAGGGCCCCAGCATTTT
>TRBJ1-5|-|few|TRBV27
CASSLARGPIYQPQHF
TGTGCCAGCAGTTTAGCACGAGGACCCATTTATCAGCCCCAGCATTTT
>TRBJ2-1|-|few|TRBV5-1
CASSQGAAQANEQFF
TGCGCCAGCAGCCAGGGTGCGGCTCAGGCGAATGAGCAGTTCTTC
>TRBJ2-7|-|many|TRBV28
CASSSPRQYYEQYF
TGTGCCAGCAGTTCCCCTCGACAGTACTACGAGCAGTACTTC
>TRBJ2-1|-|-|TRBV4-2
CASSREDTYSYNEQFF
TGTGCCAGCAGCCGGGAAGACACGTACTCCTACAATGAGCAGTTCTTC
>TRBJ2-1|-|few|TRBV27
CASSLRGPDEQFF
TGTGCCAGCAGTTTACGGGGCCCGGATGAGCAGTTCTTC
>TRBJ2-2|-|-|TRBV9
CASRRDENTGELFF
TGTGCCAGCAGAAGGGACGAGAACACCGGGGAGCTGTTTTTT
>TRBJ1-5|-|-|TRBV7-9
CASSVGDQPQHF
TGTGCCAGCAGCGTTGGGGATCAGCCCCAGCATTTT
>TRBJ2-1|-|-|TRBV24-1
CATSDAGQLYNEQFF
TGTGCCACCAGTGATGCGGGACAGCTATACAATGAGCAGTTCTTC
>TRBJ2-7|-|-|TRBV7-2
CASSSGTFTYEQYF
TGTGCCAGCAGCTCGGGGACATTCACCTACGAGCAGTACTTC